The clone carrying this TCR beta chain was detected a few times. Antigen specificity is unknown. The germline V gene has CDR1 SGHRS and CDR2 YFSETQ. CDR3 length: 17 residues. V lost 0 bases and J 0 bases, leaving 12 bases between the germline ends. A second about 6 to 12 cycle PCR used barcoded and J-beta primers. TCRdb re-called the 5' RACE reads with MiXCR, one entry per CDR3 protein. The sample has about 720,000 distinct CDR3 sequences, roughly 20% seen once. This record belongs to a study of blood T cells in healthy people across ages. Overall study results and limits: Diversity was higher, and naive CD4+ cells more numerous, in long-lived donors than in aged donors.

The source material was blood. The TCR originated in a man between 65 and 79 years old in good health. The J gene is TRBJ1-4, the V gene TRBV5-1; no clear D. The CDR3 bases are TGCGCCAGCAGCTTGGCCGTCGGAGTTGCAACTAATGAAAAACTGTTTTTT. This encodes CASSLAVGVATNEKLFF.